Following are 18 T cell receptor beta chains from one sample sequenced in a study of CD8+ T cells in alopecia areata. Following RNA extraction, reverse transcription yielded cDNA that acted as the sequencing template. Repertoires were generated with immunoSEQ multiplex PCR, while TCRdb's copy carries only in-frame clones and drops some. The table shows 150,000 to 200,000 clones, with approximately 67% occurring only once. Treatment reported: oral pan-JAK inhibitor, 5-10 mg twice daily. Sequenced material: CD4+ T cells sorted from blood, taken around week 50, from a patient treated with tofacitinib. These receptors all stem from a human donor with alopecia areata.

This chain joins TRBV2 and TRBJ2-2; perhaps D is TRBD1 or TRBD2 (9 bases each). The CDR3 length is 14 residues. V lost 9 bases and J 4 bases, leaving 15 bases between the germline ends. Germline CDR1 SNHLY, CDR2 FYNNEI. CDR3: CARREGQGTGELFF. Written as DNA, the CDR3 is TGTGCCAGGCGGGAGGGACAGGGCACCGGGGAGCTGTTTTTT.

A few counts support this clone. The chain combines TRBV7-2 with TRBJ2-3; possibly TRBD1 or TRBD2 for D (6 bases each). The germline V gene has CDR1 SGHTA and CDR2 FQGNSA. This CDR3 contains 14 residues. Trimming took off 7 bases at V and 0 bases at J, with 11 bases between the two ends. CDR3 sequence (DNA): TGTGCCAGCATGGGGGGCCGGAGCACAGATACGCAGTATTTT. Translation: CASMGGRSTDTQYF.

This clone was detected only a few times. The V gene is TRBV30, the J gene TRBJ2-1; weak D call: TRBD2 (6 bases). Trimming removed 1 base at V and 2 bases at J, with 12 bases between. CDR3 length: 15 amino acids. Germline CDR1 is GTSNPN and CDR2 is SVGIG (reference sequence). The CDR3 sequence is CAWSADSGTYNEQFF. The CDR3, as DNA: TGTGCCTGGAGTGCTGATAGCGGTACCTACAATGAGCAGTTCTTC.

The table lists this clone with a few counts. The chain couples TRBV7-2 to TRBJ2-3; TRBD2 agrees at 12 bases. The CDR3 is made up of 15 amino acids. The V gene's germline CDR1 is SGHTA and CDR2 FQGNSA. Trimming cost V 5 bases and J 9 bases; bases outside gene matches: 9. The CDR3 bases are TGTGCCAGCAGCCCTCTAGCGGGGGGGGAAAGGACGCAGTATTTT. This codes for CASSPLAGGERTQYF.

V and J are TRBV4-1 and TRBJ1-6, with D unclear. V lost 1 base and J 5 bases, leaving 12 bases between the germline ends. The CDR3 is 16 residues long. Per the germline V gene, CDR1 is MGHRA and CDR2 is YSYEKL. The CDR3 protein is CASSQVVALDNSPLHF. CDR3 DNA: TGCGCCAGCAGCCAAGTGGTAGCTTTGGATAATTCACCCCTCCACTTT.

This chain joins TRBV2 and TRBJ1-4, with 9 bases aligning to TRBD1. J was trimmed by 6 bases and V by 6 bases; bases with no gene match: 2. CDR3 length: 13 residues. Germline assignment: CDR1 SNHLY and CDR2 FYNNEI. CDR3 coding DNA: TGTGCCAGCAGGGACAGGGGAGATGAAAAACTGTTTTTT. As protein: CASRDRGDEKLFF.

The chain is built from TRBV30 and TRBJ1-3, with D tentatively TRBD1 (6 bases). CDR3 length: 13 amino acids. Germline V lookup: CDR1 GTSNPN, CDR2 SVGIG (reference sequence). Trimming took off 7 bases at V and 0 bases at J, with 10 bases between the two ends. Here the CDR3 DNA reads TGTGCCTTGGACAGCCACTCTGGAAACACCATATATTTT. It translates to CALDSHSGNTIYF.

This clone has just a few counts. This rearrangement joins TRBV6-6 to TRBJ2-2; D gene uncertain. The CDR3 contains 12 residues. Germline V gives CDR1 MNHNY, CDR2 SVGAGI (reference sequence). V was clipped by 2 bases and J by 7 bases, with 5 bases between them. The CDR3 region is CASSYANGELFF. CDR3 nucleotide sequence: TGTGCCAGCAGTTACGCAAACGGGGAGCTGTTTTTT.

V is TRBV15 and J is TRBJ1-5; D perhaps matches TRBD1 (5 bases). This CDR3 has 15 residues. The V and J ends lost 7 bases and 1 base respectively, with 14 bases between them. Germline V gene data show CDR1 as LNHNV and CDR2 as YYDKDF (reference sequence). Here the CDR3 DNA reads TGTGCCACCATGGGCGGGGGATCGAGCAATCAGCCCCAGCATTTT. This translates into CATMGGGSSNQPQHF.

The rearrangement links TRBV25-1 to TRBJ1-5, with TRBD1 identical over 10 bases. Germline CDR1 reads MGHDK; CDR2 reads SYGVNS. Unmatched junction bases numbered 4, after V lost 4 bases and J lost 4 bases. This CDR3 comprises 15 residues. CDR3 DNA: TGTGCCAGCAGTGGGACAGGGGGTTTAAATCAGCCCCAGCATTTT. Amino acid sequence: CASSGTGGLNQPQHF.

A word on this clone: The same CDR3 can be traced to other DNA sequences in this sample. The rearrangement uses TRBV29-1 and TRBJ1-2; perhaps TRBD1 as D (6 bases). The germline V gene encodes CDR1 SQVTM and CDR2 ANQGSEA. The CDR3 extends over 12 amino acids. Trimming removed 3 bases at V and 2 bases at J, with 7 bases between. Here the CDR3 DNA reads TGCAGCGTTGACAGGGGAAACTATGGCTACACCTTC. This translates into CSVDRGNYGYTF.

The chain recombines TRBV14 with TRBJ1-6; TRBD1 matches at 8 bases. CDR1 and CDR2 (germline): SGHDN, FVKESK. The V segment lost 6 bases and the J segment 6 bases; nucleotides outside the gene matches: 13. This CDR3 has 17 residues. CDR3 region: CASRRASGGLGNSPLHF. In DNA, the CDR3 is TGTGCCAGCAGACGAGCATCAGGGGGCTTGGGTAATTCACCCCTCCACTTT.

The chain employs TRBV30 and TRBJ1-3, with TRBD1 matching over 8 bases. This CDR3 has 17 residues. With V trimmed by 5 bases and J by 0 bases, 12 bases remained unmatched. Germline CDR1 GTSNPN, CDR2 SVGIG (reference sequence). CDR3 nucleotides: TGTGCCTGGCTCCCGGGACAGGCCCCCATCTCTGGAAACACCATATATTTT. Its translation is CAWLPGQAPISGNTIYF.

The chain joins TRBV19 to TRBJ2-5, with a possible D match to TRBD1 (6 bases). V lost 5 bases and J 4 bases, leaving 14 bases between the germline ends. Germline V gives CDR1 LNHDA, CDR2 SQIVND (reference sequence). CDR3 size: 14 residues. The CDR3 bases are TGTGCCAGTAGTCCAGGGACAAGAGGAGAGACCCAGTACTTC. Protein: CASSPGTRGETQYF.

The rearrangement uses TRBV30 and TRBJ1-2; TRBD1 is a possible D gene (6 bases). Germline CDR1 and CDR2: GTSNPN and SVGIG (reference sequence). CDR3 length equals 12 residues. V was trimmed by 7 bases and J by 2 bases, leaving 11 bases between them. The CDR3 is CAYRQANYGYTF. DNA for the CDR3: TGTGCCTACCGACAGGCCAACTATGGCTACACCTTC.

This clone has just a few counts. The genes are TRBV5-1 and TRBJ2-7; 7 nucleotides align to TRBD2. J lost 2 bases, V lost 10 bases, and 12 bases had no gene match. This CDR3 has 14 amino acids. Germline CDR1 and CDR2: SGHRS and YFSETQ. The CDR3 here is CAGEGHKGTYEQYF. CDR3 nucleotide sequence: TGCGCCGGGGAGGGGCACAAGGGGACCTACGAGCAGTACTTC.

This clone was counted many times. CDR3 loop: CASRRTAMVDEKLFF. Here the CDR3 DNA reads TGTGCCAGCCGCAGAACGGCGATGGTGGATGAAAAACTGTTTTTT. J is TRBJ1-4 and V is TRBV2; D not certain. V shed 8 bases and J shed 6 bases, with 19 bases lying between them. Germline V gene lookup returns CDR1 SNHLY and CDR2 FYNNEI. This CDR3 spans 15 amino acids.

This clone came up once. Here the CDR3 reads CASSLRGEGGYTF. CDR3 bases: TGCGCCAGCAGCCTAAGAGGGGAAGGCGGCTACACCTTC. The J gene is TRBJ1-2, the V gene TRBV4-3; tentative D call: TRBD1 (5 bases). The CDR3 is made up of 13 amino acids. V was shortened by 4 bases and J by 8 bases, with 14 bases between the two germline ends. Germline CDR1 LGHNA, CDR2 YSLEER.